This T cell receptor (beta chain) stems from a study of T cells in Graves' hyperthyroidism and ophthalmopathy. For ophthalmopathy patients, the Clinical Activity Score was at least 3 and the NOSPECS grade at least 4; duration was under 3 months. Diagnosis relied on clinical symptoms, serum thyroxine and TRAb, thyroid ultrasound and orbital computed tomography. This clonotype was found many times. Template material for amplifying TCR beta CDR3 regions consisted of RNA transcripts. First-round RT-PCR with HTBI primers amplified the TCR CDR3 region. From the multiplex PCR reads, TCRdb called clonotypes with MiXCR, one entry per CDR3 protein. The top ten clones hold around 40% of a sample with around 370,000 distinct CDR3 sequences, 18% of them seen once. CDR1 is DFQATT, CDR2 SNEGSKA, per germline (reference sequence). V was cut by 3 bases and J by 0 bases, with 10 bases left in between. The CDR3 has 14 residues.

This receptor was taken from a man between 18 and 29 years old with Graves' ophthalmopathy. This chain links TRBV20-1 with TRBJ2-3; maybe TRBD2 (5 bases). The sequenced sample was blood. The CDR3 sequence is CSARVAPSTDTQYF. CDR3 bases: TGCAGTGCTAGGGTAGCGCCAAGCACAGATACGCAGTATTTT.